This T cell receptor (beta chain) stems from a study of T cells after yellow fever vaccination. Overall study findings and caveats: The secondary T-cell response peaked on day 5, not day 15, but was weaker.

TCRdb reprocessed the 5' RACE reads via MiXCR and lists one record per CDR3 protein. The sample lists 450,000 to 550,000 distinct CDR3 sequences; around a fifth were seen once. This clonotype was seen repeatedly, ten times or more. What it recognizes is unknown. This CDR3 is built from 12 residues. CDR1 is SQVTM and CDR2 is ANQGSEA in the germline V gene. The V gene is TRBV29-1, the J gene TRBJ1-2; 7 positions match TRBD1. The source material was PBMCs, sampled about 20 days after the first yellow fever vaccination. This clonotype originated in a man between 18 and 29 years old who received the YFV17D yellow fever vaccine. The CDR3 spells CGGGGTFYGYTF. As DNA, the CDR3 is TGCGGGGGAGGGGGCACCTTCTATGGCTACACCTTC.